A single sample gave rise to the 12 T cell receptor beta chains below, sequenced in a study of cytomegalovirus exposure and HLA in healthy donors. The PCR made use of 60 Vbeta and 13 Jbeta primers. This table comes from immunoSEQ multiplex PCR, and its TCRdb copy is limited to in-frame clones, with some not included. The sample lists approximately 91,000 clones, over 65% seen once, with approximately 10% in the top ten. The sequenced material came from PBMCs. The receptor set was obtained from a human donor in good health.

The chain combines TRBV6-5 with TRBJ1-1, with TRBD1 as a possible D gene (6 bases). Between the trimmed V and J ends, which lost 0 bases and 6 bases, there was a span of 17 bases. CDR3 size: 16 residues. Germline lookup yields CDR1 MNHEY and CDR2 SVGAGI. This CDR3 reads CASSYSMGASRPEAFF. The CDR3 nucleotides read TGTGCCAGCAGTTACTCGATGGGGGCTAGTAGACCTGAAGCTTTCTTT.

V gene TRBV6-5 combines with J gene TRBJ1-4; 8 positions match TRBD1. This CDR3 is built from 15 residues. Germline loops: CDR1 MNHEY, CDR2 SVGAGI. After removal of 6 bases from V and 6 bases from J, the junction contained 9 bases not matched to a gene. CDR3 region: CASRTSRGRDEKLFF. CDR3 DNA: TGTGCCAGCAGAACTAGCAGGGGGCGGGATGAAAAACTGTTTTTT.

In its sample, this clone was seen once. J is TRBJ1-5 and V is TRBV7-8; no clear D. Deletions cut 0 bases from V and 6 bases from J, with 12 bases between. Looked up from germline, CDR1 is SGHVS and CDR2 is FQNEAQ. This CDR3 contains 15 residues. CDR3 coding DNA: TGTGCCAGCAGCTTAGCTAGAGCGCAAGGTCAGCCCCAGCATTTT. Translated, it gives CASSLARAQGQPQHF.

The chain has TRBV19 and TRBJ2-2; TRBD2 is a possible D gene (6 bases). CDR3 size: 14 residues. Deletions cut 7 bases from V and 3 bases from J, with 12 bases between. Germline V CDR1 and CDR2: LNHDA, SQIVND (reference sequence). The CDR3 sequence: CASKRKRDTGELFF. CDR3 DNA sequence: TGTGCCAGTAAAAGGAAGCGGGACACCGGGGAGCTGTTTTTT.

In this sample, this clone turned up a few times. The chain links TRBV5-1 to TRBJ2-7; TRBD1 agrees at 12 bases. The CDR3 covers 15 residues. CDR1 SGHRS and CDR2 YFSETQ come from the germline V gene. The ends lost 6 bases at V and 3 bases at J; junction bases unmatched: 7. This CDR3 is CASKAGTGGFYEQYF. As DNA, the CDR3 is TGCGCCAGCAAGGCCGGGACAGGGGGCTTCTACGAGCAGTACTTC.

CDR3 in amino acids: CASSFPSGRSYNEQFF. CDR3 bases: TGTGCCAGCAGTTTTCCTAGCGGGCGATCCTACAATGAGCAGTTCTTC. The chain is built from TRBV27 and TRBJ2-1; TRBD2 agrees at 8 bases. V lost 3 bases, J lost 1 base, and 5 bases stayed unmatched. Germline CDR1 MNHEY, CDR2 SMNVEV (reference sequence). This CDR3 has 16 residues.

This chain connects TRBV5-4 to TRBJ2-5; 15 bases map to TRBD2. The CDR3 is made up of 17 amino acids. V shed 3 bases, J shed 3 bases, and the junction held 6 bases outside the gene matches. Germline V lookup: CDR1 SGHNT, CDR2 YYREEE (reference sequence). CDR3 loop: CASSSPGLAGGKETQYF. The CDR3, as DNA: TGTGCCAGCAGCTCTCCGGGACTAGCGGGGGGTAAAGAGACCCAGTACTTC.

The V call is TRBV2, the J call TRBJ2-1; 15 bases line up with TRBD2. V shed 2 bases and J 5 bases; nucleotides not matched to a gene: 7. Germline V gene data show CDR1 as SNHLY and CDR2 as FYNNEI. This CDR3 comprises 18 residues. CDR3 coding DNA: TGTGCCAGCAGTGAACCCCGGACTAGCGGGGGGGCTCACAATGAGCAGTTCTTC. This codes for CASSEPRTSGGAHNEQFF.

This chain joins TRBV5-4 and TRBJ2-5; TRBD1 matches 7 bases. Trimming took 4 bases from V and 1 from J; bases not matched to a gene: 4. Germline assignment: CDR1 SGHNT and CDR2 YYREEE (reference sequence). This CDR3 contains 14 residues. CDR3 protein: CASSTGTAQETQYF. CDR3 DNA sequence: TGTGCCAGCAGCACCGGGACAGCCCAAGAGACCCAGTACTTC.

This sequence joins TRBV6-1 and TRBJ1-2; D is perhaps TRBD1 (5 bases). Trimming pared 3 bases from V and 6 bases from J, leaving 14 bases between. This CDR3 region has 14 residues. From germline, CDR1 is MNHNS and CDR2 SASEGT. The CDR3 protein is CASSDWRDRHGYTF. The CDR3 DNA follows: TGTGCCAGCAGTGACTGGAGGGACCGGCATGGCTACACCTTC.

The rearrangement uses TRBV4-1 and TRBJ2-3, with D possibly TRBD2 on 5 matching bases. V dropped 5 bases and J dropped 5 bases, with 23 bases sitting between them. CDR3 length equals 17 residues. The germline V gene has CDR1 MGHRA and CDR2 YSYEKL. The CDR3 is CASSEGGIRSVEDTQYF. CDR3 coding DNA: TGCGCCAGCAGCGAAGGAGGTATAAGGAGCGTGGAAGATACGCAGTATTTT.

This chain links TRBV4-2 with TRBJ2-3; perhaps TRBD2 as D (5 bases). Germline assignment: CDR1 LGHNA and CDR2 YNFKEQ. With 2 bases removed from V and 14 bases from J, the gap between germline ends came to 14 bases. The CDR3 is 12 residues long. CDR3 DNA: TGTGCCAGCAGCCAACCAAACGGGGAATGGTATTTT. It encodes CASSQPNGEWYF.